This T cell receptor beta chain was captured by sequencing in a study of blood T cell repertoires in COVID-19. Study details: Researchers got acute and convalescent COVID-19 samples from the United States, Italy and Spain.

As originally analysed: Reference gene primer amplification yielded estimated nucleated cell counts. Only in-frame clones appear in the TCRdb table, and some are missing; sequencing was by immunoSEQ multiplex PCR. V, J and clone size are taken as reported in that table, and D and trimming were inferred from the DNA itself. The data show fewer than 55,000 clones, roughly 90% seen once. The germline V and J ends were trimmed by 8 bases and 0 bases, with 13 bases remaining between them. The CDR3 sequence is 14 residues long. Germline V gives CDR1 LNHDA, CDR2 SQIVND (reference sequence). The material sequenced was peripheral blood. V is TRBV19 and J is TRBJ1-1, with a tentative D call TRBD1 (6 bases). This TCR came from a man aged 50-60 years with active COVID-19. The CDR3 DNA reads TGTGCCAGTTCCATGAGACAGGTGAACACTGAAGCTTTCTTT. Protein sequence: CASSMRQVNTEAFF.